The 27 T cell receptor beta chains in this list originate from one sample, sequenced in a study of blood T cell repertoires in COVID-19. Some clones are missing from TCRdb's copy, which holds only in-frame ones; the method was immunoSEQ multiplex PCR. Found here are 430,000 or so clones, over 75% of them singletons; the top ten hold approximately 1.8%. Sample: PBMCs or T cells enriched from blood (not recorded which). Receptors were obtained from a middle-aged woman who had recovered from COVID-19.

The CDR3 region has the DNA TGTGCCAGCACTCCCCTAGCGACCGCCTACGAGCAGTACTTC. This translates into CASTPLATAYEQYF. The chain combines TRBV6-5 with TRBJ2-7; possible D gene TRBD2, 6 bases. V dropped 7 bases and J dropped 2 bases, with 15 bases sitting between them. The V gene's germline CDR1 is MNHEY and CDR2 SVGAGI. The CDR3 extends over 14 amino acids.

In this sample, this clone turned up once. The sample carries other DNA sequences with the same CDR3. J is TRBJ2-7 and V is TRBV11-2, with D perhaps TRBD1 (5 bases). The V end lost 1 base, the J end lost 4 bases, and 8 bases lay between the germline ends. This CDR3 is built from 13 residues. Germline-derived CDR1 and CDR2 are SGHAT and FQNNGV. CDR3 region: CASSLGQPYEQYF. The CDR3 DNA follows: TGTGCCAGCAGCTTAGGACAGCCATACGAGCAGTACTTC.

This chain links TRBV5-1 with TRBJ1-1; the match to TRBD1 covers 8 bases. The CDR3 sequence is 15 residues long. The germline CDR1 and CDR2 sequences are SGHRS and YFSETQ. V lost 4 bases and J lost 5; bases outside the gene matches: 10. CDR3 sequence: CASSPWTGTKTEAFF. The CDR3 DNA is TGCGCCAGCAGCCCCTGGACAGGGACCAAGACTGAAGCTTTCTTT. Filled out from reference TRBV5-1 and TRBJ1-1, the complete variable domain reads KAGVTQTPRYLIKTRGQQVTLSCSPISGHRSVSWYQQTPGQGLQFLFEYFSETQRNKGNFPGRFSGRQFSNSRSEMNVSTLELGDSALYLCASSPWTGTKTEAFFGQGTRLTVV.

This chain links TRBV7-2 with TRBJ2-4, with 11 bases that match TRBD2. This CDR3 is 16 amino acids long. Looked up from germline, CDR1 is SGHTA and CDR2 is FQGNSA. V gave up 5 bases and J gave up 8 bases; unmatched junction bases: 11. The CDR3 bases are TGTGCCAGCAGCCGCGCCGGGACTAGCGGAGGGGACATTCAGTACTTC. Amino acid sequence: CASSRAGTSGGDIQYF.

This chain connects TRBV9 to TRBJ2-7; 10 positions match TRBD2. Germline CDR1 SGDLS, CDR2 YYNGEE. V lost 3 bases to trimming and J lost 3 bases; unmatched junction nucleotides: 9. The CDR3 extends over 16 amino acids. The CDR3 DNA is TGTGCCAGCAGCGCTGAGGGAGCGGGAGGGGACTACGAGCAGTACTTC. Protein product: CASSAEGAGGDYEQYF.

The chain has TRBV10-2 and TRBJ2-5, with 7 bases that match TRBD1. V shed 3 bases and J 3 bases; nucleotides not matched to a gene: 4. The CDR3 length is 14 residues. CDR1 and CDR2 (germline): WSHSY, SAAADI. The DNA of the CDR3 is TGCGCCAGCAGTGACCCAGGGGGTGAAGAGACCCAGTACTTC. It translates to CASSDPGGEETQYF.

With respect to this clone: The junction and the germline gene differ at one end; a read error may be behind it. The rearrangement joins TRBV6-1 to TRBJ1-2, with D hard to call. Germline CDR1 reads MNHNS; CDR2 reads SASEGT. This CDR3 has 13 residues. CDR3 nucleotide sequence: TGTGCCAGCAGAGAAGGCACCGGCTATGGCTACACCTTC. This encodes CASREGTGYGYTF.

The chain combines TRBV9 with TRBJ2-2; no clear D gene. The germline V and J ends were trimmed by 0 bases and 4 bases, with 10 bases remaining between them. This CDR3 is 15 amino acids long. In germline, CDR1 is SGDLS, CDR2 YYNGEE. CDR3 nucleotide sequence: TGTGCCAGCAGCGTAGAGTCTAGGCCCACCGGGGAGCTGTTTTTT. Residues: CASSVESRPTGELFF. Full variable domain (rest looked up from reference TRBV9 and TRBJ2-2): DSGVTQTPKHLITATGQRVTLRCSPRSGDLSVYWYQQSLDQGLQFLIQYYNGEERAKGNILERFSAQQFPDLHSELNLSSLELGDSALYFCASSVESRPTGELFFGEGSRLTVL.

This chain's CDR3 is CASSRAGNTDTQYF. DNA for the CDR3: TGTGCCAGCAGTAGGGCCGGGAACACAGATACGCAGTATTTT. The V and J genes are TRBV2 and TRBJ2-3; D possibly corresponds to TRBD2 (5 bases). The V end lost 5 bases, the J end lost 2 bases, and 11 bases lay between the germline ends. The CDR3 consists of 14 residues. The germline V gene has CDR1 SNHLY and CDR2 FYNNEI.

The V and J genes are TRBV15 and TRBJ2-1; TRBD2 matches at 8 bases. From germline, CDR1 is LNHNV and CDR2 YYDKDF (reference sequence). The V gene end was trimmed by 1 base and the J gene end by 4 bases; junction bases not matched to a gene: 3. The CDR3 extends over 15 amino acids. The CDR3 bases are TGTGCCACCAGCAGAGGGGCGGGAGGTTACAATGAGCAGTTCTTC. This codes for CATSRGAGGYNEQFF.

This rearrangement joins TRBV9 to TRBJ2-3; tentatively, D is TRBD2 (6 bases). The CDR3 sequence is 18 residues long. Germline CDR1 and CDR2: SGDLS and YYNGEE. Trimming removed 4 bases at V and 0 bases at J, with 21 bases between. Here the CDR3 reads CASSLQAGGAVSTDTQYF. DNA of the CDR3: TGTGCCAGCAGCTTGCAAGCGGGCGGGGCCGTTAGCACAGATACGCAGTATTTT.

The chain is built from TRBV11-3 and TRBJ2-1; TRBD2 aligns across 11 bases. The CDR3 sequence is 15 residues long. J lost 9 bases, V lost 3 bases, and 7 bases had no gene match. Germline CDR1 is SGHNT and CDR2 is YENEEA. The CDR3, as DNA: TGTGCCAGCAGCTTGGACACTAGCGGGAGCACTGAGCAGTTCTTC. It translates to CASSLDTSGSTEQFF.

The chain links TRBV20-1 to TRBJ1-1; TRBD1 agrees at 8 bases. The CDR3 runs to 14 residues. J was trimmed by 4 bases and V by 3 bases; bases with no gene match: 7. CDR1 and CDR2 (germline): DFQATT, SNEGSKA (reference sequence). Here the CDR3 DNA reads TGCAGTGCTAGTACTCCAGGGGGCCTCACTGAAGCTTTCTTT. This gives the protein CSASTPGGLTEAFF.

J is TRBJ1-5 and V is TRBV7-2; TRBD1 might be the D (6 bases). The CDR3 is 12 amino acids. The germline CDR1 and CDR2 sequences are SGHTA and FQGNSA. Trimming took off 5 bases at V and 9 bases at J, with 11 bases between the two ends. The CDR3 here is CASSTQGMPQHF. In DNA form, the CDR3 reads TGTGCCAGCAGCACCCAGGGGATGCCCCAGCATTTT.

V usage is TRBV5-6 and J usage is TRBJ1-2; 7 bases align to TRBD1. The CDR3 has 15 residues. Germline-derived CDR1 and CDR2 are SGHDT and YYEEEE. Losses at the gene ends were 0 bases for V and 4 bases for J; bases not matched to a gene: 6. DNA for the CDR3: TGTGCCAGCAGCTTGGACCCCGACAGGGCCTATGGCTACACCTTC. Protein product: CASSLDPDRAYGYTF.

V is TRBV27 and J is TRBJ2-1, with 7 bases identical to TRBD2. Germline CDR1 reads MNHEY; CDR2 reads SMNVEV (reference sequence). The CDR3 spans 15 residues. Trimming at V came to 2 bases and at J to 3 bases, leaving 4 bases not matched to a gene. The DNA of the CDR3 is TGTGCCAGCAGTTTAGACGCTAGCGGCTACAATGAGCAGTTCTTC. It is translated as CASSLDASGYNEQFF.

The chain couples TRBV7-2 to TRBJ1-5; 9 positions match TRBD1. V dropped 4 bases and J dropped 5; count of bases not matched to a gene: 6. The CDR3 is made up of 15 amino acids. Germline loops: CDR1 SGHTA, CDR2 FQGNSA. The CDR3 reads CASSSPDRGDQPQHF. In DNA, the CDR3 is TGTGCCAGCAGCTCCCCCGACAGGGGGGATCAGCCCCAGCATTTT. Full variable domain (rest looked up from reference TRBV7-2 and TRBJ1-5): GAGVSQSPSNKVTEKGKDVELRCDPISGHTALYWYRQSLGQGLEFLIYFQGNSAPDKSGLPSDRFSAERTGGSVSTLTIQRTQQEDSAVYLCASSSPDRGDQPQHFGDGTRLSIL.

V is TRBV2 and J is TRBJ2-1, with TRBD1 identical over 8 bases. The J segment lost 9 bases and the V segment lost 3 bases, leaving 4 bases of the junction unmatched. Germline lookup yields CDR1 SNHLY and CDR2 FYNNEI. The CDR3 runs 13 residues. The CDR3 sequence is CASSEFDRGEQFF. As DNA, the CDR3 is TGTGCCAGCAGTGAGTTTGACAGGGGTGAGCAGTTCTTC.

The chain uses TRBV11-2 and TRBJ1-2, with TRBD1 as a possible D gene (6 bases). CDR1 and CDR2 (germline): SGHAT, FQNNGV. The CDR3 is 15 residues long. Trimming pared 5 bases from V and 3 bases from J, leaving 16 bases between. CDR3 sequence reads: CASSPHTGFDYGYTF. CDR3 bases: TGTGCCAGCAGCCCGCACACAGGGTTCGACTATGGCTACACCTTC.

This chain connects TRBV9 to TRBJ1-3; TRBD1 agrees at 10 bases. The CDR3 spans 21 residues. V lost 2 bases and J lost 3; bases outside the gene matches: 20. Germline CDR1 SGDLS, CDR2 YYNGEE. The CDR3 region is CASSVEVERRQGALSGNTIYF. Written as DNA, the CDR3 is TGTGCCAGCAGCGTTGAGGTAGAGAGAAGACAGGGGGCGTTGAGTGGAAACACCATATATTTT.

The V and J genes are TRBV3-1 (or the pseudogene TRBV3-2) and TRBJ2-7; 8 nucleotides agree with TRBD2. Germline CDR1 LGHDT, CDR2 YNNKEL (reference sequence). The V gene end was trimmed by 4 bases and the J gene end by 0 bases; junction bases not matched to a gene: 5. The CDR3 spans 15 residues. This CDR3 reads CASSPVAGNSYEQYF. For the CDR3, the DNA is TGTGCCAGCAGCCCGGTAGCGGGAAACTCCTACGAGCAGTACTTC.

The CDR3 nucleotides read TGTGCCAGCAGCCAACAACAGGGGGCGAACACTGAAGCTTTCTTT. Its protein is CASSQQQGANTEAFF. This chain joins TRBV3-1 (or the pseudogene TRBV3-2) and TRBJ1-1; 9 bases line up with TRBD1. Trimming removed 2 bases from V and 1 base from J; junction bases left unmatched: 2. This CDR3 has 15 residues. The V gene's germline CDR1 is LGHDT and CDR2 YNNKEL (reference sequence).

The chain is built from TRBV7-2 and TRBJ2-2, with 8 nucleotides matching TRBD2. CDR1 and CDR2 from the germline V gene are SGHTA and FQGNSA. With V trimmed by 6 bases and J by 2 bases, 14 bases remained unmatched. This CDR3 is built from 18 residues. The CDR3 protein is CASSYRGAGGINTGELFF. The CDR3 DNA is TGTGCCAGCAGTTACCGAGGGGCGGGAGGTATAAACACCGGGGAGCTGTTTTTT. Full variable domain (outside the CDR3, taken from reference TRBV7-2 and TRBJ2-2): GAGVSQSPSNKVTEKGKDVELRCDPISGHTALYWYRQSLGQGLEFLIYFQGNSAPDKSGLPSDRFSAERTGGSVSTLTIQRTQQEDSAVYLCASSYRGAGGINTGELFFGEGSRLTVL.

As concerns this clone: The sample contains more than one DNA sequence encoding this CDR3. The rearrangement uses TRBV6-5 and TRBJ1-1, with D perhaps matching TRBD1 (6 bases). Germline CDR1 reads MNHEY; CDR2 reads SVGAGI. V lost 5 bases and J 2 bases, leaving 12 bases between the germline ends. The CDR3 runs 14 residues. For the CDR3, the DNA is TGTGCCAGCAGTCAAACAGGGTTTAACACTGAAGCTTTCTTT. Amino acid sequence: CASSQTGFNTEAFF.

The genes are TRBV19 and TRBJ1-2; D gene uncertain. V lost 0 bases and J 0 bases, leaving 11 bases between the germline ends. Germline values: CDR1 LNHDA, CDR2 SQIVND (reference sequence). The CDR3 spans 16 residues. The CDR3 is CASSIDREAANYGYTF. DNA of the CDR3: TGTGCCAGTAGTATAGATCGGGAGGCAGCTAACTATGGCTACACCTTC.

The gene calls are TRBV7-2 and TRBJ2-1; a possible D gene is TRBD2 (5 bases). The germline CDR1 and CDR2 sequences are SGHTA and FQGNSA. This CDR3 has 14 residues. V lost 2 bases and J 5 bases, leaving 10 bases between the germline ends. The CDR3 nucleotides read TGTGCCAGCAGCTTACCTAGCTCACACAATGAGCAGTTCTTC. It translates to CASSLPSSHNEQFF.

The J gene is TRBJ2-3, the V gene TRBV11-2; no definite D call. CDR3 size: 11 residues. Trimming left V 7 bases short and J 9 bases short, with 11 bases between. CDR1 SGHAT and CDR2 FQNNGV come from the germline V gene. DNA of the CDR3: TGTGCCAGCACCCACCAACAGACGCAGTATTTT. Protein sequence: CASTHQQTQYF.